The 13 T cell receptor beta chains presented below share a single source sample, sequenced in a study of cytomegalovirus exposure and HLA in healthy donors. Vbeta (60) and Jbeta (13) primers were used in the PCR. The data were produced by immunoSEQ multiplex PCR, yet TCRdb's version contains in-frame clones alone and is incomplete. The repertoire holds over 150,000 clones, roughly 77% seen once, with over 6% in the top ten. Source material: PBMCs. Receptors originate from a man aged 25 to 45 in good health and CMV-seropositive.

In this sample, this clone turned up a few times. The rearrangement uses TRBV5-5 and TRBJ2-3; the match to TRBD2 covers 14 bases. The germline V gene encodes CDR1 SGHKS and CDR2 YYEKEE (reference sequence). J lost 2 bases, V lost 1 base, and 9 bases had no gene match. This CDR3 contains 19 residues. Here the CDR3 DNA reads TGTGCCAGCAGCTTGTCCGGACTAGCGGGAGGTCGAAACACAGATACGCAGTATTTT. It specifies CASSLSGLAGGRNTDTQYF.

The genes are TRBV28 and TRBJ2-4, with a weak D call TRBD1 (6 bases). This CDR3 region has 15 residues. V lost 6 bases and J lost 2, with 14 bases in between. Germline CDR1 reads MDHEN; CDR2 reads SYDVKM. CDR3 nucleotide sequence: TGTGCCAGCAGGTACGCAGGGGCGACCAAAAACATTCAGTACTTC. Translated: CASRYAGATKNIQYF.

This clone was observed a few times. J is TRBJ2-6 and V is TRBV7-3, with a weak D call TRBD1 (6 bases). Germline V gives CDR1 SGHTA, CDR2 FQGTGA. V was trimmed by 5 bases and J by 0 bases, leaving 11 bases between them. This CDR3 spans 16 amino acids. The CDR3 bases are TGTGCCAGCAGCCCGGACAGTCGCTCTGGGGCCAACGTCCTGACTTTC. Translating gives CASSPDSRSGANVLTF.

This clone was recorded a few times. The CDR3 nucleotides read TGTGCCAGCAGCCAGACAGGGGAGGTAGGGGAGCTGTTTTTT. Its translation: CASSQTGEVGELFF. The chain couples TRBV11-3 to TRBJ2-2, with 8 nucleotides matching TRBD1. The V gene's germline CDR1 is SGHNT and CDR2 YENEEA. J was trimmed by 8 bases and V by 5 bases; bases with no gene match: 7. CDR3 length: 14 amino acids.

The rearrangement joins TRBV5-4 to TRBJ1-1; D might be TRBD1 (5 bases). V was cut by 0 bases and J by 6 bases, with 18 bases left in between. This CDR3 has 16 residues. The germline V gene has CDR1 SGHNT and CDR2 YYREEE (reference sequence). The CDR3 DNA follows: TGTGCCAGCAGCTTGGCGATGGGGCCCCTGAAGGCTGAAGCTTTCTTT. It yields the protein CASSLAMGPLKAEAFF.

The rearrangement uses TRBV2 and TRBJ1-1; D is ambiguous. Germline CDR1 SNHLY, CDR2 FYNNEI. The CDR3 covers 13 residues. The V end was cut by 6 bases, the J end by 2 bases, with 10 bases between. The CDR3 loop is CASSLGVNTEAFF. CDR3 DNA sequence: TGTGCCAGCAGCTTGGGAGTAAACACTGAAGCTTTCTTT. The whole variable domain, filled in from reference TRBV2 and TRBJ1-1, reads EPEVTQTPSHQVTQMGQEVILRCVPISNHLYFYWYRQILGQKVEFLVSFYNNEISEKSEIFDDQFSVERPDGSNFTLKIRSTKLEDSAMYFCASSLGVNTEAFFGQGTRLTVV.

The chain joins TRBV28 to TRBJ2-1, with 8 bases aligning to TRBD2. The V gene's germline CDR1 is MDHEN and CDR2 SYDVKM. This CDR3 has 18 residues. The J segment lost 0 bases and the V segment lost 2 bases, leaving 9 bases of the junction unmatched. In DNA form, the CDR3 reads TGTGCCAGCAGTTTAAGTGGGTTTAGCGGGATCTCCTACAATGAGCAGTTCTTC. Residues: CASSLSGFSGISYNEQFF.

The chain carries TRBV6-1 and TRBJ2-1; TRBD2 agrees at 7 bases. After removal of 3 bases from V and 2 bases from J, the junction contained 7 bases not matched to a gene. Germline V gene sequence: CDR1 MNHNS, CDR2 SASEGT. This CDR3 is 16 amino acids long. The DNA of the CDR3 is TGTGCCAGCAGTGACCACGGGGGGTGGGCCTACAATGAGCAGTTCTTC. This translates into CASSDHGGWAYNEQFF.

The chain carries TRBV28 and TRBJ1-1; D is perhaps TRBD1 (5 bases). The V end was cut by 6 bases, the J end by 1 base, with 12 bases between. The CDR3 has 14 amino acids. The germline V gene has CDR1 MDHEN and CDR2 SYDVKM. The CDR3 region has the DNA TGTGCCAGCAGCCCTGGCGGGGGGAACACTGAAGCTTTCTTT. Residues: CASSPGGGNTEAFF.

The chain joins TRBV29-1 to TRBJ1-3; TRBD1 matches 8 bases. The ends lost 6 bases at V and 9 bases at J; junction bases unmatched: 10. This CDR3 spans 13 amino acids. Germline assignment: CDR1 SQVTM and CDR2 ANQGSEA. For the CDR3, the DNA is TGCAGCGTCGAGGACAGGGAACGAGGCACCATATATTTT. Translation: CSVEDRERGTIYF.

This sequence joins TRBV5-4 and TRBJ2-5, with 8 bases aligning to TRBD2. Germline V CDR1 and CDR2: SGHNT, YYREEE (reference sequence). J gave up 2 bases and V 4 bases, and 4 bases lay outside the gene matches. The length of the CDR3 is 14 residues. CDR3 loop: CASSPPSGQETQYF. The CDR3 nucleotides read TGTGCCAGCAGCCCCCCTAGCGGGCAAGAGACCCAGTACTTC.

This rearrangement joins TRBV19 to TRBJ1-2; tentatively, D is TRBD1 (5 bases). CDR3 length equals 13 residues. CDR1 LNHDA and CDR2 SQIVND come from the germline V gene (reference sequence). V dropped 5 bases and J dropped 4 bases, with 11 bases sitting between them. The CDR3 DNA reads TGTGCCAGTAGTGTCGGACACGGCTATGGCTACACCTTC. It codes for CASSVGHGYGYTF.

The chain carries TRBV27 and TRBJ2-7, with 8 bases lining up with TRBD2. Germline lookup yields CDR1 MNHEY and CDR2 SMNVEV (reference sequence). Trimming at V came to 3 bases and at J to 6 bases, leaving 10 bases not matched to a gene. The CDR3 is made up of 15 amino acids. CDR3 sequence reads: CASSLEGWTSSEQYF. CDR3 nucleotides: TGTGCCAGCAGTTTGGAGGGCTGGACTAGCTCCGAGCAGTACTTC.